The T cell receptor (beta chain) described here comes from a study of T cells after yellow fever vaccination. Study-wide background: SMART-Seq v4 Ultra Low Input handled preparation of low-cell-number fractions. Points from the study as a whole: Post-booster repertoires contained most primary-vaccination clones again (around 97% CD4, 88% CD8). The appearance of a small share of clonotypes in both CD4 and CD8 compartments was observed.

This CDR3 comprises 14 residues. V lost 2 bases to trimming and J lost 8 bases, with 18 bases between them. Germline-derived CDR1 and CDR2 are SQVTM and ANQGSEA. Template switching with 5'RACE generated the TCR cDNA and added a universal primer site and UMIs. In TCRdb, the 5' RACE reads were re-called with MiXCR into one record per CDR3 protein. The sample gives about 370,000 distinct CDR3 sequences, roughly 10% of which show up once; around 20% is in the top ten. This clonotype was found a few times. Its specificity is not known. Material: PBMCs, obtained on the day of the first yellow fever vaccination. The source of this sequence is a man between 18 and 29 years old who received the YFV17D yellow fever vaccine. The V gene is TRBV29-1, the J gene TRBJ1-2; D uncertain. The CDR3 region has the DNA TGCAGCGTTGAATTTGGAAGACTCGGCCGGGGCTACACCTTC. Its translation is CSVEFGRLGRGYTF.